This TCR beta chain was retrieved from a study of CD8 T cells in ankylosing spondylitis. Findings and limits, study-wide: According to the report, clones linked to the disease were significantly enriched in matched synovial fluid samples taken from ankylosing spondylitis patients. Some of the motif variants had earlier been found in reactive arthritis patients' fluid and blood.

TCRdb processed the 5' RACE reads anew with MiXCR; each CDR3 protein has one entry. The profile shows 100,000 or so distinct CDR3 sequences, around 24% of them singletons. Remarks on this clonotype: Its antigen is unidentified.

Sequencing used synovial fluid, either unsorted or a sorted T cell fraction (not recorded which). This sequence originates from a male donor with ankylosing spondylitis.

The CDR3 loop reads CSATDRGGGMNTEAFF. The CDR3 DNA sequence: TGCAGTGCTACGGACAGGGGGGGGGGCATGAACACTGAAGCTTTCTTT. The chain employs TRBV20-1 and TRBJ1-1; 10 bases fit TRBD1. The V and J ends lost 4 bases and 0 bases, in that order; junction bases with no gene match: 8. This CDR3 has 16 residues. Germline lookup yields CDR1 DFQATT and CDR2 SNEGSKA (reference sequence).